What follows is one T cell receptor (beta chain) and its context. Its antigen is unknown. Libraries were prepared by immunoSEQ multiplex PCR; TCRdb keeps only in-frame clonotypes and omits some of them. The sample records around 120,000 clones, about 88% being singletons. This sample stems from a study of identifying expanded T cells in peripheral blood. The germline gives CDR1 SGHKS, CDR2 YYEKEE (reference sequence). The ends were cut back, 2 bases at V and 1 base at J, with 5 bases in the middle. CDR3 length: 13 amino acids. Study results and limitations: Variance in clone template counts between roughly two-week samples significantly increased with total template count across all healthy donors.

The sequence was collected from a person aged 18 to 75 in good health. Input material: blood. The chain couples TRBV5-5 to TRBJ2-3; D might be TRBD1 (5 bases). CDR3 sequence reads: CASSLQGTDTQYF. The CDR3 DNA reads TGTGCCAGCAGCTTACAGGGCACAGATACGCAGTATTTT.